Listed here are 2 T cell receptor beta chains from one sample, sequenced in a study of PD-L1 blockade in urothelial cancer. Documented time point: peripheral blood 6 weeks after treatment start. This table comes from immunoSEQ multiplex PCR, and its TCRdb copy is limited to in-frame clones, with some not included. Counted here are 38,000 or so clones, over 65% occurring once; the ten biggest clones make up more than 9%. The material sequenced was PBMCs, taken around atezolizumab (anti-PD-L1) treatment. These receptors all stem from a man aged 40-50 years with urothelial cancer.

The V gene is TRBV14, the J gene TRBJ1-3; no reliable D call. Germline V gene data show CDR1 as SGHDN and CDR2 as FVKESK. Trimming pared 1 base from V and 5 bases from J, leaving 6 bases between. This CDR3 region has 13 residues. Here the CDR3 reads CASSQGARNTIYF. In nucleotides, the CDR3 is TGTGCCAGCAGCCAAGGGGCGAGAAACACCATATATTTT.

This clone was observed once. The chain couples TRBV19 to TRBJ1-2, with a tentative D call TRBD1 (5 bases). Trimming left V 7 bases short and J 8 bases short, with 23 bases between. The CDR3 consists of 15 residues. CDR1 LNHDA and CDR2 SQIVND come from the germline V gene (reference sequence). As DNA, the CDR3 is TGTGCCAGTAACCTGGGGGGACGGCAATCCCCCGGCTACACCTTC. It yields the protein CASNLGGRQSPGYTF.